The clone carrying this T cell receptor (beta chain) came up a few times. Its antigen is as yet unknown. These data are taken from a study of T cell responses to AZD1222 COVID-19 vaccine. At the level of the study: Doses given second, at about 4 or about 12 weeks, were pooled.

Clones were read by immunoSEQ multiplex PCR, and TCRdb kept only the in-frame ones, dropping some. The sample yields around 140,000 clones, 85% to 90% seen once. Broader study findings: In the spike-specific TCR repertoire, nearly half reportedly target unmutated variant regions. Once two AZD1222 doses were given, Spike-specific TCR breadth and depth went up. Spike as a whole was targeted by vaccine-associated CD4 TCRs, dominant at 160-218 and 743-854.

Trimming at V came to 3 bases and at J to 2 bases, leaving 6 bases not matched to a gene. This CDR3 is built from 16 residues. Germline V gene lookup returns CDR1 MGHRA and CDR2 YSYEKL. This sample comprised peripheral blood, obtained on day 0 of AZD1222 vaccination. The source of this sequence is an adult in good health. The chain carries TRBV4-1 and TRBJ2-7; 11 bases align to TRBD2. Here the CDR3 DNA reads TGCGCCAGCAGCCAGACGACTAGCGGGACCACCTACGAGCAGTACTTC. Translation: CASSQTTSGTTYEQYF.